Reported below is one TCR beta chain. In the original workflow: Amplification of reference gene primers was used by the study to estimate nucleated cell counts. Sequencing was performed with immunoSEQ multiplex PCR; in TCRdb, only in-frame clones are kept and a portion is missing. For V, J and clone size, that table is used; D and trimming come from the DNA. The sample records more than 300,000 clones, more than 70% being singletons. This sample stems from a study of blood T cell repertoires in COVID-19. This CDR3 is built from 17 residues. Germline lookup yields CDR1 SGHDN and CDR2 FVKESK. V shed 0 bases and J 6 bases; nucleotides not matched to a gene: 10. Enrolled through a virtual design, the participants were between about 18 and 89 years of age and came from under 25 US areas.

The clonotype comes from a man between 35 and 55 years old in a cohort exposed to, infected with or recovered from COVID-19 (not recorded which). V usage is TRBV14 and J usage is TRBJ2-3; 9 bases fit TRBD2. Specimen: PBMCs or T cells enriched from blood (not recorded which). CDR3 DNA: TGTGCCAGCAGCCAAGAGGGACTAGCACCTTCCCGGGATACGCAGTATTTT. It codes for CASSQEGLAPSRDTQYF.